This entry lists 26 T cell receptor beta chains sequenced from one sample in a study of identical twins. TCRdb re-analysed the 5' RACE reads in MiXCR, keeping a single row per CDR3 protein. This sample yields 450,000 to 600,000 distinct CDR3 sequences, of which about 22% are seen a single time; approximately 0.5% belongs to the top ten. The sample was also reused in another study, on yellow fever vaccine responses in identical twins.

The source material was CD4+ T cells sorted from blood. These TCRs come from a woman between 18 and 29 years old in good health.

The chain carries TRBV4-1 and TRBJ1-1; D possibly corresponds to TRBD1 (6 bases). The ends were cut back, 7 bases at V and 0 bases at J, with 12 bases in the middle. Germline V gene lookup returns CDR1 MGHRA and CDR2 YSYEKL. There are 14 residues in the CDR3. The CDR3 is CASNADSVNTEAFF. DNA for the CDR3: TGCGCCAGCAACGCGGACAGTGTGAACACTGAAGCTTTCTTT.

This clonotype has only a few counts. This rearrangement joins TRBV15 to TRBJ1-1; D is undetermined. Looked up from germline, CDR1 is LNHNV and CDR2 is YYDKDF (reference sequence). V lost 2 bases, J lost 4 bases, and 11 bases lay in between. The CDR3 extends over 14 amino acids. CDR3 region: CATSRWPSGTEAFF. CDR3 sequence (DNA): TGTGCCACCAGCAGATGGCCTTCGGGCACTGAAGCTTTCTTT.

The V call is TRBV27, the J call TRBJ2-2; D may be TRBD2 (5 bases). Germline V gives CDR1 MNHEY, CDR2 SMNVEV (reference sequence). This CDR3 spans 16 amino acids. With 1 base removed from V and 0 bases from J, the gap between germline ends came to 9 bases. The CDR3 bases are TGTGCCAGCAGTTTATACGGGGAAGCGAACACCGGGGAGCTGTTTTTT. Protein: CASSLYGEANTGELFF.

This chain links TRBV5-1 with TRBJ2-3; D is unresolved. From germline, CDR1 is SGHRS and CDR2 YFSETQ. The V end lost 0 bases, the J end lost 3 bases, and 11 bases lay between the germline ends. CDR3 length equals 15 residues. The CDR3: CASSLESRRTDTQYF. DNA for the CDR3: TGCGCCAGCAGCTTGGAGTCCCGGCGGACAGATACGCAGTATTTT. The full variable domain, its missing parts supplied by reference TRBV5-1 and TRBJ2-3, is KAGVTQTPRYLIKTRGQQVTLSCSPISGHRSVSWYQQTPGQGLQFLFEYFSETQRNKGNFPGRFSGRQFSNSRSEMNVSTLELGDSALYLCASSLESRRTDTQYFGPGTRLTVL.

A few counts support this clonotype. The chain links TRBV2 to TRBJ2-2; no clear D gene. The CDR3 has 12 amino acids. V was shortened by 6 bases and J by 7 bases, with 9 bases between the two germline ends. Looked up from germline, CDR1 is SNHLY and CDR2 is FYNNEI. The CDR3 region has the DNA TGTGCCAGCAGATTAGTCGGCGGGGAGCTGTTTTTT. Translating it yields CASRLVGGELFF.

The chain is built from TRBV6-1 and TRBJ1-1; the match to TRBD1 covers 8 bases. The germline V gene has CDR1 MNHNS and CDR2 SASEGT. V trimming: 4 bases; J trimming: 0 bases; junction bases outside the gene matches: 4. CDR3 length: 15 residues. For the CDR3, the DNA is TGTGCCAGCAGTGTCAGGGGGCTAGTGAACACTGAAGCTTTCTTT. Its protein product is CASSVRGLVNTEAFF.

The J gene is TRBJ2-5, the V gene TRBV6-1; 10 nucleotides match TRBD1. In germline, CDR1 is MNHNS, CDR2 SASEGT. J lost 9 bases, V lost 5 bases, and 6 bases had no gene match. The CDR3 has 13 residues. The CDR3: CASSPGQGLSQYF. Here the CDR3 DNA reads TGTGCCAGCAGTCCGGGACAGGGGCTTTCCCAGTACTTC.

This clonotype was seen a handful of times. The chain uses TRBV18 and TRBJ2-7; TRBD1 agrees at 9 bases. Germline V gene data show CDR1 as KGHSH and CDR2 as LQKENI. The CDR3 is 15 residues long. J lost 5 bases, V lost 2 bases, and 7 bases had no gene match. CDR3 nucleotide sequence: TGTGCCAGCTCACCATTTCGGGACAGGGATGACGAGCAGTACTTC. This gives the protein CASSPFRDRDDEQYF.

This clonotype was detected a few times. This sequence joins TRBV5-1 and TRBJ2-2; the D is unclear. Germline CDR1 is SGHRS and CDR2 is YFSETQ. Trimming stripped 1 base from V and 0 bases from J, with 4 bases between. This CDR3 has 14 amino acids. In DNA, the CDR3 is TGCGCCAGCAGCTTGAACACGAACACCGGGGAGCTGTTTTTT. It yields the protein CASSLNTNTGELFF.

The gene calls are TRBV7-2 and TRBJ2-3; 9 nucleotides line up with TRBD1. After removal of 5 bases from V and 7 bases from J, the junction contained 7 bases not matched to a gene. CDR3 length equals 14 residues. Germline CDR1 is SGHTA and CDR2 is FQGNSA. CDR3 in amino acids: CASSLYRGRNTQYF. DNA for the CDR3: TGTGCCAGCAGCCTATACAGGGGGCGAAATACGCAGTATTTT. The entire variable domain, with the rest obtained from reference TRBV7-2 and TRBJ2-3, is as follows: GAGVSQSPSNKVTEKGKDVELRCDPISGHTALYWYRQSLGQGLEFLIYFQGNSAPDKSGLPSDRFSAERTGGSVSTLTIQRTQQEDSAVYLCASSLYRGRNTQYFGPGTRLTVL.

The chain has TRBV12-3 or TRBV12-4 and TRBJ2-1; D possibly uses TRBD1 or TRBD2 (5 bases each). Trimming took off 8 bases at V and 9 bases at J, with 14 bases between the two ends. This CDR3 has 12 residues. The CDR3 loop reads CASSYSGREQFF. The CDR3 DNA reads as TGTGCCAGCTCGTATTCGGGGCGTGAGCAGTTCTTC.

This chain connects TRBV6-1 to TRBJ2-5; 14 bases agree with TRBD2. The trim removed 4 bases at V and 4 bases at J, leaving 11 bases unmatched. The CDR3 is 18 residues long. CDR1 and CDR2 (germline): MNHNS, SASEGT. CDR3 sequence (DNA): TGTGCCAGCAGTGTCCCCCCGGGACTAGCGGGAGTTGGAGAGACCCAGTACTTC. This encodes CASSVPPGLAGVGETQYF.

This clonotype was detected only a few times. The chain combines TRBV7-9 with TRBJ2-3, with TRBD2 matching 13 bases. Germline V gene lookup returns CDR1 SEHNR and CDR2 FQNEAQ (reference sequence). V was clipped by 5 bases and J by 7 bases; unmatched bases: 9. The CDR3 is 16 amino acids. The CDR3 is CASSEGLAGRWYTQYF. CDR3 bases: TGTGCCAGCAGCGAGGGACTAGCGGGAAGATGGTATACGCAGTATTTT.

The chain recombines TRBV15 with TRBJ1-1; a possible D gene is TRBD1 (5 bases). CDR3 length: 14 amino acids. The germline V gene has CDR1 LNHNV and CDR2 YYDKDF (reference sequence). V lost 1 base to trimming and J lost 4 bases, with 10 bases between them. CDR3 nucleotides: TGTGCCACCAGCAGAGGGGGGGGAGTCACTGAAGCTTTCTTT. Protein: CATSRGGGVTEAFF.

This clonotype was detected many times. CDR3 bases: TGCAGCGTGGCTAGCGGGAGGGGATACGAGCAGTACTTC. Its protein is CSVASGRGYEQYF. This chain joins TRBV29-1 and TRBJ2-7; 12 bases map to TRBD2. The germline V gene encodes CDR1 SQVTM and CDR2 ANQGSEA. V was pared by 6 bases and J by 4 bases, with 4 bases of the junction left unmatched. CDR3 size: 13 residues.

In its sample, this clonotype was seen a few times. The rearrangement links TRBV3-1 to TRBJ2-4; TRBD2 matches at 8 bases. Per the germline V gene, CDR1 is LGHDT and CDR2 is YNNKEL (reference sequence). There are 15 residues in the CDR3. The V segment lost 1 base and the J segment 9 bases; nucleotides outside the gene matches: 8. CDR3 residues: CASSQGAQAGGIQYF. The CDR3 DNA is TGTGCCAGCAGCCAAGGGGCCCAGGCGGGGGGCATTCAGTACTTC.

This clonotype has just a few counts. The gene calls are TRBV6-5 and TRBJ2-7; D perhaps matches TRBD1 (6 bases). Trimming pared 0 bases from V and 7 bases from J, leaving 16 bases between. The CDR3 sequence is 15 residues long. Germline V CDR1 and CDR2: MNHEY, SVGAGI. The CDR3 loop is CASSYSGAGRREQYF. The CDR3 DNA reads TGTGCCAGCAGTTACTCGGGGGCAGGGCGTAGGGAGCAGTACTTC.

Only a few counts were recorded for this clonotype. The chain is built from TRBV5-1 and TRBJ2-5; D possibly corresponds to TRBD2 (6 bases). The germline gives CDR1 SGHRS, CDR2 YFSETQ. V was trimmed by 2 bases and J by 1 base, leaving 9 bases between them. The CDR3 extends over 14 amino acids. In DNA form, the CDR3 reads TGCGCCAGCAGCTTTTACGGGGGCCAAGAGACCCAGTACTTC. It specifies CASSFYGGQETQYF. The whole variable domain, filled in from reference TRBV5-1 and TRBJ2-5, reads KAGVTQTPRYLIKTRGQQVTLSCSPISGHRSVSWYQQTPGQGLQFLFEYFSETQRNKGNFPGRFSGRQFSNSRSEMNVSTLELGDSALYLCASSFYGGQETQYFGPGTRLLVL.

The sample holds a few counts of this clonotype. The CDR3 loop reads CASSKSSGYYNEQFF. The DNA of the CDR3 is TGTGCCAGCAGCAAATCTAGCGGTTACTACAATGAGCAGTTCTTC. V usage is TRBV28 and J usage is TRBJ2-1; 7 positions agree with TRBD2. Trimming removed 6 bases from V and 3 bases from J; junction bases left unmatched: 8. CDR1 is MDHEN and CDR2 is SYDVKM in the germline V gene. The CDR3 runs to 15 residues. Variable domain in full (rest from reference TRBV28 and TRBJ2-1): DVKVTQSSRYLVKRTGEKVFLECVQDMDHENMFWYRQDPGLGLRLIYFSYDVKMKEKGDIPEGYSVSREKKERFSLILESASTNQTSMYLCASSKSSGYYNEQFFGPGTRLTVL.

This clonotype was seen more than once but under ten times. The rearrangement links TRBV29-1 to TRBJ2-2; tentatively, D is TRBD1 (6 bases). Trimming cost V 6 bases and J 4 bases, with 18 bases left between them. Per the germline V gene, CDR1 is SQVTM and CDR2 is ANQGSEA. This CDR3 contains 15 residues. The CDR3 nucleotides read TGCAGCGTCTCAGGGCGACGAGGGGGCACCGGGGAGCTGTTTTTT. Translated, it gives CSVSGRRGGTGELFF.

V usage is TRBV19 and J usage is TRBJ2-3, with 7 positions matching TRBD1. The CDR3 covers 16 residues. Germline assignment: CDR1 LNHDA and CDR2 SQIVND (reference sequence). The V segment lost 9 bases and the J segment 5 bases; nucleotides outside the gene matches: 17. The CDR3 region has the DNA TGTGCCAGCAGGAAGAGGGGGCTCCCGTCCGGAGATACGCAGTATTTT. Protein product: CASRKRGLPSGDTQYF.

The chain is built from TRBV7-6 and TRBJ2-1; 8 nucleotides align to TRBD2. Unmatched junction bases numbered 6, after V lost 0 bases and J lost 8 bases. CDR1 and CDR2 (germline): SGHVS, FNYEAQ. The CDR3 contains 15 residues. CDR3 nucleotide sequence: TGTGCCAGCAGCTTAGCGCGGGCAGCGGGAGATGAGCAGTTCTTC. Amino acids: CASSLARAAGDEQFF.

This clonotype has only a few counts. An end of the junction differs from the germline gene, which may be a read error. The chain couples TRBV12-3 or TRBV12-4 to TRBJ1-1; maybe TRBD1 (6 bases). The CDR3 is 12 amino acids. This CDR3 is CASSFRDIGLSF. CDR3 nucleotide sequence: TGTGCCAGCAGTTTTAGGGACATTGGGCTTTCTTTT.

The V call is TRBV9, the J call TRBJ2-2; 7 positions agree with TRBD2. This CDR3 is built from 15 residues. Germline trimming cut 4 bases from V and 3 bases from J; bases unmatched to any gene: 6. The V gene's germline CDR1 is SGDLS and CDR2 YYNGEE. The CDR3 loop is CASSKPGGDTGELFF. For the CDR3, the DNA is TGTGCCAGCAGCAAGCCGGGAGGCGACACCGGGGAGCTGTTTTTT.

V usage is TRBV5-1 and J usage is TRBJ2-1, with TRBD1 as a possible D gene (6 bases). Per the germline V gene, CDR1 is SGHRS and CDR2 is YFSETQ. V was pared by 8 bases and J by 9 bases, with 24 bases between. This CDR3 is built from 15 residues. The CDR3 spells CASRTAAGTPGEQFF. CDR3 bases: TGCGCCAGTAGAACCGCCGCCGGGACACCCGGTGAGCAGTTCTTC.

The V call is TRBV5-1, the J call TRBJ2-2; D gene uncertain. V was shortened by 8 bases and J by 2 bases, with 22 bases between the two germline ends. The V gene's germline CDR1 is SGHRS and CDR2 YFSETQ. The CDR3 consists of 17 residues. The DNA for the CDR3 is TGCGCCAGGGCAAGGAAAATCCCACTTGTTAACACCGGGGAGCTGTTTTTT. Its protein product is CARARKIPLVNTGELFF.